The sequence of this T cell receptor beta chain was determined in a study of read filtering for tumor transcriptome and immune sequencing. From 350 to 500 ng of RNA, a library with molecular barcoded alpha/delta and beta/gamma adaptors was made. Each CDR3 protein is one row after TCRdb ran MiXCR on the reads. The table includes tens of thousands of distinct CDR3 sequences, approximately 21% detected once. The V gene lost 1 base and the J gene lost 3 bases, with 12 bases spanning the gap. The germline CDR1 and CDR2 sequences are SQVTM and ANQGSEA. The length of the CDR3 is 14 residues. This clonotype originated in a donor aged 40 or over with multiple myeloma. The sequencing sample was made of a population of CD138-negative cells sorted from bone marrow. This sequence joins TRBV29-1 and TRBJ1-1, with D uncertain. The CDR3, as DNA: TGCAGCGTTGAAGGACGCGGGTTGGACACTGAAGCTTTCTTT. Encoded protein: CSVEGRGLDTEAFF.